What follows describes a single TCR beta chain. These data belong to a study of blood T cell repertoires in COVID-19. Study-level information: T cells, B-cell-depleted T cells, or PBMCs supplied cDNA or gDNA.

Authors' methods: Amplification from reference gene primers served as the basis for estimated nucleated cell counts. Sequencing was performed with immunoSEQ multiplex PCR; in TCRdb, only in-frame clones are kept and a portion is missing. The V and J calls and the clone size are those of that table, but D and trimming were determined from the DNA. The table has 90,000 to 140,000 clones, 85% seen once; the top ten hold 4.1%. J lost 5 bases, V lost 0 bases, and 6 bases had no gene match. Germline V CDR1 and CDR2: MNHEY, SVGAGI. There are 15 residues in the CDR3. V usage is TRBV6-5 and J usage is TRBJ1-2, with 7 positions matching TRBD1. Sample: peripheral blood. This clonotype originated in a man aged 50-60 years with acute or convalescent COVID-19. The CDR3 region has the DNA TGTGCCAGCAGTTACTCGAGGGACAGCTATTATGGCTACACCTTC. Its protein is CASSYSRDSYYGYTF.